This is a list of T cell receptor beta chains from one sample in a study of T cell repertoires in cytomegalovirus infection. MiXCR, applied by TCRdb to the reads, yields one record per CDR3 protein. The sample carries 650,000 to 900,000 distinct CDR3 sequences, about 29% recorded once. These receptors are not linked to any known antigen. Sequencing was performed on cultured CD8+ T cells from PBMCs, taken from culture after CMV antigen stimulation. The receptors stem from a human donor in good health (CMV status not recorded). Some clones in this sample may be carry-over from other donors' samples. Both conserved end residues are part of each CDR3. The order of the fields is J gene, D gene, V gene, clone size, CDR3 protein, CDR3 DNA. D genes are given only for firm matches. Part of the rows lack a size; the others show once, few, many or a class for expanded clones.

j_gene: TRBJ2-5
d_gene: NA
v_gene: TRBV2
abundance: NA
CDR3aa: CASRTPGIQETQYF
CDR3nt: TGTGCCAGCAGGACGCCAGGGATCCAAGAGACCCAGTACTTC

j_gene: TRBJ2-7
d_gene: NA
v_gene: TRBV6-2/TRBV6-3
abundance: NA
CDR3aa: CASSYAGPTYEQYF
CDR3nt: TGTGCCAGCAGTTACGCCGGACCCACCTACGAGCAGTACTTC

j_gene: TRBJ2-1
d_gene: NA
v_gene: TRBV27
abundance: NA
CDR3aa: CASIRDHLGYNEQFF
CDR3nt: TGTGCCAGCATCCGGGATCACTTGGGGTACAATGAGCAGTTCTTC

j_gene: TRBJ2-1
d_gene: TRBD1
v_gene: TRBV7-9
abundance: few
CDR3aa: CATRGQGVDNEQFF
CDR3nt: TGTGCCACCAGAGGGCAGGGGGTGGACAATGAGCAGTTCTTC

j_gene: TRBJ2-3
d_gene: TRBD1
v_gene: TRBV27
abundance: few
CDR3aa: CASSHATGGWTDTQYF
CDR3nt: TGTGCCAGCAGTCACGCCACAGGGGGCTGGACAGATACGCAGTATTTT

j_gene: TRBJ2-7
d_gene: TRBD2
v_gene: TRBV7-6
abundance: few
CDR3aa: CASSDPTSGGDYEQYF
CDR3nt: TGTGCCAGCAGCGACCCGACTAGCGGGGGAGATTACGAGCAGTACTTC

j_gene: TRBJ1-1
d_gene: NA
v_gene: TRBV19
abundance: NA
CDR3aa: CASTLGPIVMNTEAFF
CDR3nt: TGTGCCAGTACCCTAGGGCCCATAGTAATGAACACTGAAGCTTTCTTT

j_gene: TRBJ2-1
d_gene: NA
v_gene: TRBV6-8
abundance: NA
CDR3aa: CASSYRATTQYPYNEQFF
CDR3nt: TGTGCCAGCAGTTACAGGGCGACTACCCAGTACCCCTACAATGAGCAGTTCTTC

j_gene: TRBJ1-5
d_gene: TRBD1
v_gene: TRBV12-3/TRBV12-4
abundance: NA
CDR3aa: CASSPPAGGARQPQHF
CDR3nt: TGTGCCAGCAGTCCCCCGGCAGGGGGCGCCAGGCAGCCCCAGCATTTT

j_gene: TRBJ2-1
d_gene: NA
v_gene: TRBV27
abundance: NA
CDR3aa: CASSPRGRFLYNEQFF
CDR3nt: TGTGCCAGCAGTCCCAGGGGTCGATTTCTCTACAATGAGCAGTTCTTC

j_gene: TRBJ2-1
d_gene: TRBD1
v_gene: TRBV6-6
abundance: NA
CDR3aa: CASSYSWQGADNEQFF
CDR3nt: TGTGCCAGCAGTTACTCGTGGCAGGGGGCCGACAATGAGCAGTTCTTC

j_gene: TRBJ2-5
d_gene: NA
v_gene: TRBV29-1
abundance: NA
CDR3aa: CSVHVERETQYF
CDR3nt: TGCAGCGTTCACGTTGAGCGGGAGACCCAGTACTTC

j_gene: TRBJ1-1
d_gene: TRBD1
v_gene: TRBV7-8
abundance: NA
CDR3aa: CASSLIRTGNTEAFF
CDR3nt: TGTGCCAGCAGCTTAATTCGGACAGGGAACACTGAAGCTTTCTTT

j_gene: TRBJ1-2
d_gene: NA
v_gene: TRBV20-1
abundance: NA
CDR3aa: CSARVGQPSYGYTF
CDR3nt: TGCAGTGCTAGAGTTGGACAGCCGTCCTATGGCTACACCTTC

j_gene: TRBJ2-1
d_gene: NA
v_gene: TRBV7-2
abundance: NA
CDR3aa: CASSLVWAGTYSYNEQFF
CDR3nt: TGTGCCAGCAGCTTAGTCTGGGCAGGGACGTACTCCTACAATGAGCAGTTCTTC

j_gene: TRBJ2-3
d_gene: NA
v_gene: TRBV4-2
abundance: few
CDR3aa: CASSQGIPWGGGTDTQYF
CDR3nt: TGTGCCAGCAGCCAAGGGATCCCTTGGGGGGGCGGCACAGATACGCAGTATTTT

j_gene: TRBJ2-7
d_gene: NA
v_gene: TRBV12-3/TRBV12-4
abundance: many
CDR3aa: CASSLVGAGEQYF
CDR3nt: TGTGCCAGCAGTTTGGTGGGGGCGGGCGAGCAGTACTTC

j_gene: TRBJ2-3
d_gene: NA
v_gene: TRBV27
abundance: few
CDR3aa: CASSTFSTDTQYF
CDR3nt: TGTGCCAGCAGTACCTTTAGCACAGATACGCAGTATTTT

j_gene: TRBJ2-7
d_gene: NA
v_gene: TRBV7-2
abundance: many
CDR3aa: CASSSQSSYEQYF
CDR3nt: TGTGCCAGCAGCTCACAAAGCTCCTACGAGCAGTACTTC

j_gene: TRBJ1-2
d_gene: NA
v_gene: TRBV14
abundance: few
CDR3aa: CASSQALQRGYGYTF
CDR3nt: TGTGCCAGCAGCCAAGCATTGCAAAGAGGCTATGGCTACACCTTC

j_gene: TRBJ2-1
d_gene: NA
v_gene: TRBV20-1
abundance: NA
CDR3aa: CSARDRKANSYNEQFF
CDR3nt: TGCAGTGCTAGAGATCGAAAGGCTAACTCCTACAATGAGCAGTTCTTC

j_gene: TRBJ2-6
d_gene: NA
v_gene: TRBV6-5
abundance: NA
CDR3aa: CASAPEALGANVLTF
CDR3nt: TGTGCCAGCGCACCAGAGGCTCTGGGGGCCAACGTCCTGACTTTC

j_gene: TRBJ2-4
d_gene: TRBD2
v_gene: TRBV20-1
abundance: NA
CDR3aa: CRAGGGAKNIQYF
CDR3nt: TGCAGAGCCGGCGGGGGGGCCAAAAACATTCAGTACTTC